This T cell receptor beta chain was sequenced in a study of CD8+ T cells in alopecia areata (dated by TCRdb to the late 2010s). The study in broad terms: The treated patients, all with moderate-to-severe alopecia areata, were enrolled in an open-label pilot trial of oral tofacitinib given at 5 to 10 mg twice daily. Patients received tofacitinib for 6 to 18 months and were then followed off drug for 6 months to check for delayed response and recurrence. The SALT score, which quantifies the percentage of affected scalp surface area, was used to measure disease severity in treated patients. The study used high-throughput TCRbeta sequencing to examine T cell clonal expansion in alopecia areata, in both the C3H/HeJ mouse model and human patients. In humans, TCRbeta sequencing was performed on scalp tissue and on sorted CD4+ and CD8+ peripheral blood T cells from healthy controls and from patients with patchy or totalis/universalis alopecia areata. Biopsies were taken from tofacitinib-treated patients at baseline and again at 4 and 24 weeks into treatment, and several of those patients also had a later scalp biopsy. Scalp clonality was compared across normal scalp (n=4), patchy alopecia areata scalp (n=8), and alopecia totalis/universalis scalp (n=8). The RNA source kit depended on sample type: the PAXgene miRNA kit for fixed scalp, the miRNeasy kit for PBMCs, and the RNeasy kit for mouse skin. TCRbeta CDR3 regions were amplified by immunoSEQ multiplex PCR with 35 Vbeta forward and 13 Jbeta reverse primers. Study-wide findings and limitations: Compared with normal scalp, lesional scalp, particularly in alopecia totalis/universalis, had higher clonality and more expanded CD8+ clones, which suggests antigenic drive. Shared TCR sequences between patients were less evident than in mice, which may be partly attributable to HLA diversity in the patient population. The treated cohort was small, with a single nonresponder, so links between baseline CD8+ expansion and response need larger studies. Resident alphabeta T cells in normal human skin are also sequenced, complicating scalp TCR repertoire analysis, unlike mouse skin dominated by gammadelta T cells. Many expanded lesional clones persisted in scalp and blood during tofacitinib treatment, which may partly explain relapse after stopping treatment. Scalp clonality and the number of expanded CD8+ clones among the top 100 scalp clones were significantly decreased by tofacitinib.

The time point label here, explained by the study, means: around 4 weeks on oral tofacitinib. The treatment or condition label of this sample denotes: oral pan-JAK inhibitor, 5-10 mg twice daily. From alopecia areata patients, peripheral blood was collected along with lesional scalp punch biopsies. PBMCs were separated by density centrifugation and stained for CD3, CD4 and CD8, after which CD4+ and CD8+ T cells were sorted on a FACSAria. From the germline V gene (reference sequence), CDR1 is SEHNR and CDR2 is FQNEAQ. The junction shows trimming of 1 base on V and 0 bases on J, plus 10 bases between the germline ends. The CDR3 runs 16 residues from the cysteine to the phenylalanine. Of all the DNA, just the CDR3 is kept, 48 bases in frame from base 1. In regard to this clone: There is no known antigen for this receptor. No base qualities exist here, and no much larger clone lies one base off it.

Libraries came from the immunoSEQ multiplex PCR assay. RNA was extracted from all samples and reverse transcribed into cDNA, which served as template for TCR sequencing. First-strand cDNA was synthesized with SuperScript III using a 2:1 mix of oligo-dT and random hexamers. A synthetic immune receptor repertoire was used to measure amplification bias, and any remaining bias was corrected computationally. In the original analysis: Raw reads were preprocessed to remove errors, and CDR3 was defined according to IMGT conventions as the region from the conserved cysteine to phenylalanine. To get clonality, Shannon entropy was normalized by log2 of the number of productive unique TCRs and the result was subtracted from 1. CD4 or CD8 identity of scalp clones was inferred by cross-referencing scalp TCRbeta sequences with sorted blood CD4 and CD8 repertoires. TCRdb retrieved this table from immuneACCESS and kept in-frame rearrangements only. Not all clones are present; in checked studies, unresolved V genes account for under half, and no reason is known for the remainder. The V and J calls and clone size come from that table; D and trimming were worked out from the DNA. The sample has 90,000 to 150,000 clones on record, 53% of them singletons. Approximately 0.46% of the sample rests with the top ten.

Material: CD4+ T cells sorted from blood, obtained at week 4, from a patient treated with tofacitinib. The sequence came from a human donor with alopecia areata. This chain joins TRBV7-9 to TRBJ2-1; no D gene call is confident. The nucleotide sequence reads TGTGCCAGCAGCTTAGGAAGTTGGGGCTCCTACAATGAGCAGTTCTTC. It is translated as CASSLGSWGSYNEQFF.